Presented here are 13 T cell receptor beta chains from one specimen sequenced in a study of T cell repertoires in cytomegalovirus infection. MiXCR, applied by TCRdb to the reads, yields one record per CDR3 protein. The sample shows 200,000 to 250,000 distinct CDR3 sequences, 20% to 25% of them seen only once. Input material: CD8+ T cells from PBMCs. Source of these receptors: a human donor in good health (CMV status not recorded). Some clones in this sample may be carry-over from other donors' samples.

This clonotype came up a few times. The rearrangement links TRBV4-1 to TRBJ2-1; D is perhaps TRBD2 (5 bases). This CDR3 is built from 12 residues. Germline V lookup: CDR1 MGHRA, CDR2 YSYEKL. The germline V and J ends were trimmed by 5 bases and 10 bases, with 12 bases remaining between them. The CDR3 reads CASSSAGEEQFF. CDR3 nucleotides: TGCGCCAGCAGCTCAGCCGGGGAGGAGCAGTTCTTC.

This clonotype has a count of ten or more. Being one base from a much bigger clone, this may be a read error. This chain connects TRBV27 to TRBJ2-7; no firm D call. CDR1 MNHEY and CDR2 SMNVEV come from the germline V gene (reference sequence). Trimming pared 6 bases from V and 3 bases from J, leaving 6 bases between. The CDR3 spans 11 residues. The CDR3: CASRLGYEQYF. CDR3 DNA: TGTGCCAGCAGGTTAGGCTACGAGCAGTACTTC.

This clonotype was seen only a few times. The chain combines TRBV20-1 with TRBJ2-7; 9 bases match TRBD2. The CDR3 length is 14 residues. The V segment lost 6 bases and the J segment 0 bases; nucleotides outside the gene matches: 6. Germline CDR1 DFQATT, CDR2 SNEGSKA (reference sequence). CDR3 in DNA: TGCAGTGCCAGGGCGGGGGGGAGCTCCTACGAGCAGTACTTC. Its protein product is CSARAGGSSYEQYF.

The chain couples TRBV28 to TRBJ2-1; 9 positions match TRBD2. After removal of 5 bases from V and 9 bases from J, the junction contained 5 bases not matched to a gene. Germline CDR1 MDHEN, CDR2 SYDVKM. CDR3 size: 13 residues. The CDR3 sequence is CASSPGLAAEQFF. The CDR3, as DNA: TGTGCCAGCAGTCCGGGACTAGCTGCTGAGCAGTTCTTC.

In this sample, this clonotype turned up a few times. This sequence joins TRBV5-1 and TRBJ1-1, with a possible D match to TRBD1 (5 bases). CDR3 size: 15 residues. Germline CDR1 is SGHRS and CDR2 is YFSETQ. Deletions cut 0 bases from V and 5 bases from J, with 14 bases between. The CDR3 DNA reads as TGCGCCAGCAGCTTGGGGCAGGGTTTGGTAACTGAAGCTTTCTTT. Protein: CASSLGQGLVTEAFF.

The genes are TRBV14 and TRBJ2-7; D remains unclear. V dropped 4 bases and J dropped 6 bases, with 13 bases sitting between them. The CDR3 contains 13 residues. CDR1 SGHDN and CDR2 FVKESK come from the germline V gene. The CDR3 nucleotides read TGTGCCAGCAGCCCCCTGCCCGCAAGCGAGCAGTACTTC. It specifies CASSPLPASEQYF.

This clonotype was seen a few times. The chain uses TRBV4-1 and TRBJ2-7; unclear D gene. CDR1 and CDR2 from the germline V gene are MGHRA and YSYEKL. Trimming cost V 0 bases and J 4 bases, with 13 bases left between them. This CDR3 has 15 residues. CDR3 DNA: TGCGCCAGCAGCCAAGATATGGGTCAATCTTACGAGCAGTACTTC. This encodes CASSQDMGQSYEQYF.

The sample holds a few counts of this clonotype. V gene TRBV6-2 or TRBV6-3 combines with J gene TRBJ2-7; weak D call: TRBD2 (5 bases). In germline, CDR1 is MNHEY, CDR2 SVGEGT. V lost 8 bases and J lost 2, with 10 bases in between. The CDR3 is 12 residues long. This CDR3 reads CASLATAYEQYF. The CDR3 DNA is TGTGCCAGCCTAGCAACCGCCTACGAGCAGTACTTC.

This clonotype has a count of ten or more. This chain links TRBV12-3 or TRBV12-4 with TRBJ2-3; 10 nucleotides match TRBD2. CDR3 length: 15 amino acids. Trimming at V came to 6 bases and at J to 4 bases, leaving 7 bases not matched to a gene. CDR3 in DNA: TGTGCCAGCAGCCCTCTAGCGGGGGTAGCAGATACGCAGTATTTT. Translated: CASSPLAGVADTQYF.

V is TRBV29-1 and J is TRBJ2-1; TRBD1 is a possible D gene (6 bases). CDR1 and CDR2 from the germline V gene are SQVTM and ANQGSEA. CDR3 length: 14 residues. V lost 5 bases to trimming and J lost 8 bases, with 19 bases between them. CDR3 DNA sequence: TGCAGCGTTCGGGGTACGGACAGTCCTGATGAGCAGTTCTTC. Protein sequence: CSVRGTDSPDEQFF.

The chain couples TRBV29-1 to TRBJ1-4; tentative D call: TRBD1 (6 bases). CDR1 SQVTM and CDR2 ANQGSEA come from the germline V gene. The V gene lost 2 bases and the J gene lost 10 bases, with 11 bases spanning the gap. The CDR3 extends over 12 amino acids. The CDR3 is CSVEWQTGKLFF. DNA of the CDR3: TGCAGCGTTGAATGGCAGACAGGAAAACTGTTTTTT.

Of note for this clonotype: A read error may account for a junction end that differs from germline. V and J are TRBV4-1 and TRBJ2-1, with TRBD2 matching over 8 bases. CDR3 length equals 15 residues. Looked up from germline, CDR1 is MGHRA and CDR2 is YSYEKL. In DNA, the CDR3 is TGTGCCAGCAGCCAAGATCGGGGGGGCTCTAGAGAGCAGTTCTTC. Translating gives CASSQDRGGSREQFF.

There are a few counts of this clonotype. This chain links TRBV6-1 with TRBJ2-3; D not resolved. V was pared by 8 bases and J by 0 bases, with 18 bases between. CDR1 MNHNS and CDR2 SASEGT come from the germline V gene. The CDR3 is made up of 16 amino acids. The CDR3 reads CASVGPSRGSTDTQYF. CDR3 nucleotides: TGTGCCAGCGTCGGACCCTCGCGTGGGAGCACAGATACGCAGTATTTT.